The next 6 T cell receptor beta chains were all read from a single sample in a study of blood T cell repertoires in COVID-19. The method was immunoSEQ multiplex PCR; TCRdb's version includes in-frame clones alone and lacks a portion of them. The repertoire consists of over 120,000 clones, with about four fifths occurring once and the leading ten covering 4.5% to 6%. The sequencing sample was made of peripheral blood. These receptors were collected from a human donor in a cohort sampled during active COVID-19.

The V gene is TRBV27, the J gene TRBJ2-7; 10 bases map to TRBD2. Germline CDR1 and CDR2: MNHEY and SMNVEV (reference sequence). CDR3 length equals 15 residues. V trimming: 2 bases; J trimming: 4 bases; junction bases outside the gene matches: 5. CDR3 in DNA: TGTGCCAGCAGTTTAACAGCGGGAGGGCCTTACGAGCAGTACGTC. This gives the protein CASSLTAGGPYEQYV.

The chain combines TRBV20-1 with TRBJ2-1; 9 bases agree with TRBD2. This CDR3 has 13 residues. CDR1 is DFQATT and CDR2 is SNEGSKA in the germline V gene (reference sequence). Trimming at V came to 3 bases and at J to 5 bases, leaving 2 bases not matched to a gene. The CDR3 coding sequence is TGCAGTGCTAGTAGCGGGGGCCACAATGAGCAGTTCTTC. Encoded protein: CSASSGGHNEQFF.

The genes are TRBV6-1 and TRBJ2-7, with D tentatively TRBD2 (6 bases). Trimming stripped 1 base from V and 6 bases from J, with 13 bases between. Germline CDR1 MNHNS, CDR2 SASEGT. The CDR3 is made up of 14 amino acids. The CDR3 nucleotides are TGTGCCAGCAGTGAAGATGGAGGGAGAGGCGAGCAGTACTTC. It encodes CASSEDGGRGEQYF.

The chain is built from TRBV20-1 and TRBJ2-3; a weak D match, TRBD1 (5 bases). Per germline, CDR1 DFQATT and CDR2 SNEGSKA (reference sequence). The CDR3 contains 15 residues. Trimming took 3 bases from V and 0 from J, leaving 13 bases between them. The CDR3 protein is CSASQQEPSTDTQYF. For the CDR3, the DNA is TGCAGTGCTAGTCAACAGGAACCTAGCACAGATACGCAGTATTTT.

This rearrangement joins TRBV19 to TRBJ1-2, with TRBD1 identical over 7 bases. Germline V gives CDR1 LNHDA, CDR2 SQIVND (reference sequence). The CDR3 sequence is 15 residues long. V lost 6 bases to trimming and J lost 4 bases; unmatched junction nucleotides: 11. This CDR3 is CASSDRVGEPYGYTF. Here the CDR3 DNA reads TGTGCCAGTAGCGACAGGGTAGGGGAGCCCTATGGCTACACCTTC.

This chain joins TRBV24-1 and TRBJ2-6; 7 bases are a match to TRBD1. There are 15 residues in the CDR3. Trimming cost V 12 bases and J 1 base; bases outside gene matches: 8. The germline V gene has CDR1 KGHDR and CDR2 SFDVKD. The chain's CDR3 is CAGTEPFSGANVLTF. For the CDR3, the DNA is TGTGCCGGGACAGAACCTTTTTCTGGGGCCAACGTCCTGACTTTC.